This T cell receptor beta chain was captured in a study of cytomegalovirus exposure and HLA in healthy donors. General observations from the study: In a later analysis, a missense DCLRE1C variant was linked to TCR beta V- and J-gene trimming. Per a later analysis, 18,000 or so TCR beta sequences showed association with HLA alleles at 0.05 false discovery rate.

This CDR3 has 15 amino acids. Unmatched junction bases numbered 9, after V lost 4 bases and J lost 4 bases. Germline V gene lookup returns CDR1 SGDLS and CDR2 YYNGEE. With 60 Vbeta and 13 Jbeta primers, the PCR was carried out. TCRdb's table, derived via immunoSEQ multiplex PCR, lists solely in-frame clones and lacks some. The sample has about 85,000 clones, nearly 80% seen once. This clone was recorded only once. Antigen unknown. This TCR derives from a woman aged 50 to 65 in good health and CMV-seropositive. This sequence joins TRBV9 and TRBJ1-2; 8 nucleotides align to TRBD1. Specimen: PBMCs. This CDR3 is CASSPTGTGFYGYTF. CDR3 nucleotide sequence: TGTGCCAGCAGCCCGACGGGGACAGGCTTCTATGGCTACACCTTC.